This entry concerns a single T cell receptor (beta chain). Its target is not known. This sample was taken from a study of T cell repertoires in cytomegalovirus infection. Looking at the study overall: Matching HLA type and CMV infection were both indicated by public TCR beta signatures. Study-level findings and limits: The response measured ex vivo was dominated by TCR beta clonotypes (HLA-C-restricted and CMV-specific). Cumulated frequencies of public TCR beta families served to identify carriers of CMV plus the relevant HLA.

TCRdb processed the reads anew with MiXCR; each CDR3 protein has one entry. Of about 530,000 distinct CDR3 sequences detected, about 25% appear once; the ten largest clones hold 13%. The CDR3 has 16 residues. Trimming removed 0 bases from V and 4 bases from J, with 14 bases in between. Per the germline V gene, CDR1 is MNHEY and CDR2 is SVGAGI. Sequenced: PBMCs. This sequence joins TRBV6-5 and TRBJ2-3, with D perhaps TRBD1 (5 bases). This clonotype originated in a human donor in good health (CMV status not recorded). Some clones in this sample may be carry-over from other donors' samples. DNA of the CDR3: TGTGCCAGCAGTTACTCGAGTGCAGGGTGGGCAGATACGCAGTATTTT. This gives the protein CASSYSSAGWADTQYF.